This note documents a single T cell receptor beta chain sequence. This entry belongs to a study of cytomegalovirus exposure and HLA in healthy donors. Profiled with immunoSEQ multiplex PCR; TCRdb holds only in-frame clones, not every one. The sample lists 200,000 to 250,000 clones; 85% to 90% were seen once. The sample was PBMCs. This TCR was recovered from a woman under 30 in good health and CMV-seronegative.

The CDR3 protein is CASSQEQVLAGGFHEQYF. The CDR3 bases are TGTGCCAGCAGCCAAGAACAGGTCCTAGCGGGAGGCTTCCACGAGCAGTACTTC. The chain joins TRBV4-2 to TRBJ2-7, with TRBD2 matching 11 bases. V lost 0 bases to trimming and J lost 5 bases; unmatched junction nucleotides: 12. This CDR3 region has 18 residues. Germline V gives CDR1 LGHNA, CDR2 YNFKEQ.